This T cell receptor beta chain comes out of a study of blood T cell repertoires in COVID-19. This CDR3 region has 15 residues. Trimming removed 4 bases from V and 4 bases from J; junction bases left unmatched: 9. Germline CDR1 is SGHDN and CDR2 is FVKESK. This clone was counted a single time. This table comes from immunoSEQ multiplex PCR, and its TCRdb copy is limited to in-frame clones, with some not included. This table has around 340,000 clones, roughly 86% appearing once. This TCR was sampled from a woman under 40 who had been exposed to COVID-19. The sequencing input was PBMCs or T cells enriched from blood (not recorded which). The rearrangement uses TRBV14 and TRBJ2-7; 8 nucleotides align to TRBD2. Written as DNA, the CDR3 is TGTGCCAGCAGCCCACTAGACCGCGGGGGGTACGAGCAGTACTTC. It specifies CASSPLDRGGYEQYF.